A single sample gave rise to the 23 T cell receptor beta chains below, sequenced in a study of post-analysis software for immune sequencing data (dated by TCRdb to between 2014 and 2017). No antigens are known for them. The library came from PCR. Instrument used: Illumina HiSeq 2500. To reduce PCR and sequencing biases, unique molecular identifiers were built into the TCR beta cDNA libraries. TCRdb reanalyzed the raw reads on its own, using fastp at Q25 for trimming and MiXCR for clone calling, and kept in-frame beta chains. Rows matching on CDR3 protein sequence are summarized as one entry with the most common DNA and genes. For this sample the table gives some 800,000 distinct CDR3 sequences, of which about 45% were detected only once. The top ten clonotypes cover roughly 4.4% of the sample. On the study overall, not on this receptor specifically: Patients showed significantly higher frequencies than controls for five TRBV segments, among them TRBV5-6, TRBV5-1 and TRBV20-1.

Sequencing used blood. The receptors originated from a girl aged 5 to 17 with multiple sclerosis.

In its sample, this clonotype was seen a few times. The genes are TRBV7-3 and TRBJ2-1; TRBD2 agrees at 7 bases. Germline values: CDR1 SGHTA, CDR2 FQGTGA. The J segment lost 0 bases and the V segment lost 5 bases, leaving 7 bases of the junction unmatched. The CDR3 has 16 amino acids. CDR3 sequence: CASSASGLSSYNEQFF. CDR3 nucleotides: TGTGCCAGCAGCGCTAGCGGTTTGAGCTCCTACAATGAGCAGTTCTTC.

This clonotype occurred a few times. V gene TRBV5-1 combines with J gene TRBJ2-3; D is undetermined. In germline, CDR1 is SGHRS, CDR2 YFSETQ. Trimming shortened V by 4 bases and J by 5 bases, and 17 bases separated the two germline ends. The CDR3 sequence is 15 residues long. This CDR3 is CASSPDLLSGDTQYF. The DNA for the CDR3 is TGCGCCAGCAGCCCCGACCTCCTTTCGGGAGATACGCAGTATTTT. The full variable domain, its missing parts supplied by reference TRBV5-1 and TRBJ2-3, is KAGVTQTPRYLIKTRGQQVTLSCSPISGHRSVSWYQQTPGQGLQFLFEYFSETQRNKGNFPGRFSGRQFSNSRSEMNVSTLELGDSALYLCASSPDLLSGDTQYFGPGTRLTVL.

About this clonotype itself: The CDR3 end shows no conserved phenylalanine or tryptophan, and so a read error is likely. The chain's CDR3 is CSVGRDRANYGYTV. The DNA for the CDR3 is TGCAGCGTTGGTCGGGACAGGGCTAACTATGGCTACACCGTC. The V call is TRBV29-1, the J call TRBJ1-2; TRBD1 matches at 9 bases. The CDR3 is 14 residues long. Germline V gene data show CDR1 as SQVTM and CDR2 as ANQGSEA. V trimming: 4 bases; J trimming: 0 bases; junction bases outside the gene matches: 3.

This clonotype was observed a handful of times. The J gene is TRBJ2-7, the V gene TRBV20-1; D not resolved. This CDR3 comprises 15 residues. Per germline, CDR1 DFQATT and CDR2 SNEGSKA (reference sequence). Trimming stripped 3 bases from V and 0 bases from J, with 15 bases between. The CDR3 DNA sequence: TGCAGTGCTAGCTCCGCTCCTGCCCTCTCCTACGAGCAGTACTTC. The encoded protein is CSASSAPALSYEQYF.

This clonotype appeared a single time. J is TRBJ2-4 and V is TRBV6-6; tentatively, D is TRBD1 (8 bases). V shed 6 bases and J shed 3 bases, with 15 bases lying between them. CDR3 size: 15 residues. The germline V gene encodes CDR1 MNHNY and CDR2 SVGAGI (reference sequence). The CDR3 protein is CASRGQGGSKNIQYF. DNA for the CDR3: TGTGCCAGCAGAGGACAGGGAGGGAGCAAAAACATTCAGTACTTC.

This clonotype showed up just a few times. The J gene is TRBJ2-7, the V gene TRBV20-1; D unresolved. This CDR3 has 15 residues. Per germline, CDR1 DFQATT and CDR2 SNEGSKA (reference sequence). Between the trimmed V and J ends, which lost 1 base and 0 bases, there was a span of 13 bases. The CDR3 nucleotides are TGCAGTGCTAGAGCGGGCGCGGCCTCCTCCTACGAGCAGTACTTC. Translation gives CSARAGAASSYEQYF.

This clonotype was seen a few times. The rearrangement uses TRBV5-1 and TRBJ2-7; the D is unclear. V lost 4 bases to trimming and J lost 1 base, with 15 bases between them. Germline CDR1 is SGHRS and CDR2 is YFSETQ. CDR3 length: 15 residues. The CDR3 region is CASSPRAGPSYEQYF. CDR3 nucleotides: TGCGCCAGCAGCCCTCGGGCCGGGCCGTCCTACGAGCAGTACTTC.

The chain uses TRBV20-1 and TRBJ2-1; D call uncertain. The ends were cut back, 8 bases at V and 12 bases at J, with 17 bases in the middle. Germline CDR1 reads DFQATT; CDR2 reads SNEGSKA (reference sequence). The CDR3 spans 11 residues. CDR3 DNA sequence: TGCAGTCCCATCAGTCCCCTGGGGCAGTTCTTC. This sequence encodes CSPISPLGQFF.

V is TRBV12-3 or TRBV12-4 and J is TRBJ2-1; D possibly corresponds to TRBD2 (6 bases). CDR3 length equals 15 residues. Trimming left V 6 bases short and J 5 bases short, with 17 bases between. The CDR3 DNA follows: TGTGCCAGCAGATCGGGAGAGGTGGTTAACAATGAGCAGTTCTTC. This translates into CASRSGEVVNNEQFF.

This clonotype was observed a few times. This chain links TRBV20-1 with TRBJ2-7; TRBD1 is a possible D gene (5 bases). The CDR3 consists of 12 residues. Trimming stripped 5 bases from V and 1 base from J, with 9 bases between. CDR1 is DFQATT, CDR2 SNEGSKA, per germline (reference sequence). In DNA form, the CDR3 reads TGCAGTGCTGAACAGGTATCCTACGAGCAGTACTTC. This translates into CSAEQVSYEQYF.

The chain recombines TRBV12-3 or TRBV12-4 with TRBJ1-4; TRBD1 might be the D (6 bases). The CDR3 runs 15 residues. V lost 6 bases to trimming and J lost 3 bases, with 14 bases between them. The CDR3 loop reads CASRTTGSANEKLFF. The CDR3 nucleotides are TGTGCCAGCAGGACAACAGGGTCGGCTAATGAAAAACTGTTTTTT.

This chain uses TRBV27 with TRBJ2-1; 14 bases are shared with TRBD2. The CDR3 runs 19 residues. CDR1 is MNHEY and CDR2 is SMNVEV in the germline V gene (reference sequence). The V and J ends lost 6 bases and 4 bases, in that order; junction bases with no gene match: 14. This chain's CDR3 is CASSRVGTSGRGRYNEQFF. For the CDR3, the DNA is TGTGCCAGCAGCCGAGTCGGGACTAGCGGGAGAGGGAGATACAATGAGCAGTTCTTC.

A few counts support this clonotype. The rearrangement joins TRBV12-5 to TRBJ2-5; D not certain. There are 12 residues in the CDR3. V dropped 3 bases and J dropped 3 bases, with 5 bases sitting between them. Looked up from germline, CDR1 is LGHNT and CDR2 is FRNRAP. The CDR3 protein is CASGFTEETQYF. CDR3 sequence (DNA): TGTGCTAGTGGTTTCACTGAAGAGACCCAGTACTTC.

CDR3 sequence reads: CSATTQTSGTVYEQYF. In DNA form, the CDR3 reads TGCAGTGCTACCACCCAGACTAGCGGAACTGTCTACGAGCAGTACTTC. The V and J genes are TRBV20-1 and TRBJ2-7, with 9 positions matching TRBD2. Germline CDR1 and CDR2: DFQATT and SNEGSKA (reference sequence). V lost 4 bases to trimming and J lost 3 bases; unmatched junction nucleotides: 13. This CDR3 has 16 amino acids.

This clonotype appeared a few times. V usage is TRBV6-5 and J usage is TRBJ2-3, with a possible D match to TRBD2 (6 bases). There are 14 residues in the CDR3. V was pared by 0 bases and J by 5 bases, with 9 bases between. The germline V gene has CDR1 MNHEY and CDR2 SVGAGI. CDR3 DNA: TGTGCCAGCAGTTACTCCACGGGAGTAGATACGCAGTATTTT. Translated, it gives CASSYSTGVDTQYF.

The chain combines TRBV24-1 with TRBJ2-5; possibly TRBD2 for D (5 bases). Germline V CDR1 and CDR2: KGHDR, SFDVKD. The CDR3 loop spans 15 amino acids. V gave up 0 bases and J gave up 4 bases, with 11 bases separating them. This chain's CDR3 is CATSDLVAGGETQYF. For the CDR3, the DNA is TGTGCCACCAGTGATTTGGTGGCCGGAGGAGAGACCCAGTACTTC.

The chain is built from TRBV12-3 or TRBV12-4 and TRBJ2-5; D may be TRBD2 (6 bases). Trimming took 3 bases from V and 9 from J, leaving 23 bases between them. This CDR3 has 16 amino acids. CDR3 sequence reads: CASSFRSPPRGVSQYF. In DNA form, the CDR3 reads TGTGCCAGCAGTTTCAGGTCGCCTCCGCGGGGTGTTTCCCAGTACTTC.

The chain couples TRBV12-3 or TRBV12-4 to TRBJ2-1; tentatively, D is TRBD2 (6 bases). V was cut by 8 bases and J by 5 bases, with 19 bases left in between. This CDR3 region has 15 residues. The CDR3 loop reads CASGPTRERDNEQFF. The CDR3 DNA sequence: TGTGCCAGCGGTCCGACCCGGGAGAGGGACAATGAGCAGTTCTTC.

There are a few counts of this clonotype. This rearrangement joins TRBV24-1 to TRBJ1-5, with no clear D. CDR3 length: 14 amino acids. CDR1 is KGHDR and CDR2 is SFDVKD in the germline V gene. V dropped 5 bases and J dropped 1 base, with 8 bases sitting between them. The chain's CDR3 is CATSGPISNQPQHF. The CDR3 region has the DNA TGTGCCACCAGTGGACCAATAAGCAATCAGCCCCAGCATTTT.

This clonotype was found a few times. V is TRBV29-1 and J is TRBJ2-5, with D possibly being TRBD1 (5 bases). The germline V gene encodes CDR1 SQVTM and CDR2 ANQGSEA. V shed 0 bases and J shed 1 base, with 21 bases lying between them. The CDR3 contains 18 residues. The CDR3 loop reads CSVEDLRQGYFAQETQYF. CDR3 coding DNA: TGCAGCGTTGAAGATCTCAGGCAGGGCTATTTTGCCCAAGAGACCCAGTACTTC.

The chain combines TRBV2 with TRBJ2-1, with TRBD2 identical over 10 bases. Germline V gene sequence: CDR1 SNHLY, CDR2 FYNNEI. This CDR3 has 14 residues. Losses at the gene ends were 3 bases for V and 8 bases for J; bases not matched to a gene: 4. The DNA of the CDR3 is TGTGCCAGCAGTGATGCTAGCGGGAGCGATGAGCAGTTCTTC. This encodes CASSDASGSDEQFF.

The J gene is TRBJ2-7, the V gene TRBV7-2; unclear D gene. From germline, CDR1 is SGHTA and CDR2 FQGNSA. The CDR3 sequence is 12 residues long. Deletions cut 0 bases from V and 6 bases from J, with 6 bases between. The CDR3 loop reads CASSLALSEQYF. CDR3 sequence (DNA): TGTGCCAGCAGCTTAGCGTTGTCCGAGCAGTACTTC.

In this sample, this clonotype turned up a few times. The genes are TRBV20-1 and TRBJ2-1; D is perhaps TRBD2 (6 bases). CDR3 length: 14 residues. Per the germline V gene, CDR1 is DFQATT and CDR2 is SNEGSKA (reference sequence). Trimming removed 7 bases from V and 0 bases from J, with 13 bases in between. In DNA form, the CDR3 reads TGCAGTGTGTCTAGCGTTAGCTCCTACAATGAGCAGTTCTTC. Amino acid sequence: CSVSSVSSYNEQFF.